This T cell receptor beta chain appears in the sequencing data of a study of tumor-infiltrating lymphocytes in primary liver carcinoma. At the level of the study: The patient group consisted of men and women aged 30 to 69 years.

Unsorted bulk tissue, roughly 19-34 mg of it, served as the source for co-extraction of RNA and DNA. Reverse transcription of approximately 500 ng total RNA with a constant-region primer produced TCR beta cDNA. Three rounds of nested multiplex PCR with slightly modified ARM-PCR produced TCR beta libraries. TCRdb recomputed calls from the multiplex PCR reads with MiXCR, one row per CDR3 protein. This table holds about 74,000 distinct CDR3 sequences, roughly three quarters found once. The sample taken for sequencing was liver tumor tissue from sampling region 4. Regarding subset: tumor region T4, right-lateral pole. The TCR comes from a middle-aged man with primary liver carcinoma and hepatitis B virus infection.

The CDR3 DNA reads as TGTGCCCGATGGACAGGGAGGGTGACTGAAGCTTTCTTT. Protein sequence: CARWTGRVTEAFF. The chain joins TRBV2 to TRBJ1-1; TRBD1 matches at 8 bases. Losses at the gene ends were 11 bases for V and 5 bases for J; bases not matched to a gene: 10. Per germline, CDR1 SNHLY and CDR2 FYNNEI. This CDR3 contains 13 residues.